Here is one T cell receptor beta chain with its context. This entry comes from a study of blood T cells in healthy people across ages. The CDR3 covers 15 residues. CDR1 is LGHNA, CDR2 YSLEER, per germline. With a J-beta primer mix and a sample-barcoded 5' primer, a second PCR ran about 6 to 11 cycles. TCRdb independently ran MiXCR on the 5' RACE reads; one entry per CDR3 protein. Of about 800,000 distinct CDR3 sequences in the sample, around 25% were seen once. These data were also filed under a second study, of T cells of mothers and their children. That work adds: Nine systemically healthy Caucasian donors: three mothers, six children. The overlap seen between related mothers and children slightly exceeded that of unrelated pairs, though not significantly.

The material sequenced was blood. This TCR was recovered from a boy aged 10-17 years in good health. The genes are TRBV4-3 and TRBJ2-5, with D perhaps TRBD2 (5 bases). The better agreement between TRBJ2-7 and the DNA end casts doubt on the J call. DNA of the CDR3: TGCGCCAGCAGCCACGGCACGGGATCCACCAACGAGCAGTACTTC. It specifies CASSHGTGSTNEQYF.